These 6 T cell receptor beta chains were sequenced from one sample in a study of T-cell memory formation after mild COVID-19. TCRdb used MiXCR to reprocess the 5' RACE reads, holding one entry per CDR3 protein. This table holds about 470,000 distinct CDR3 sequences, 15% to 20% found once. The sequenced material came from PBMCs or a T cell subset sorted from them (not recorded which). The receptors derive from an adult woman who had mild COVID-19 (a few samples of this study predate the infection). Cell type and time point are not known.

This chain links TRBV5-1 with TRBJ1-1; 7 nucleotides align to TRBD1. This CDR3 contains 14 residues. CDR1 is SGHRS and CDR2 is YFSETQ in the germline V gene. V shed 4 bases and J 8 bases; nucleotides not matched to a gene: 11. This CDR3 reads CASSRNSGGYEAFF. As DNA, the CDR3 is TGCGCCAGCAGCCGGAACTCAGGGGGATACGAAGCTTTCTTT.

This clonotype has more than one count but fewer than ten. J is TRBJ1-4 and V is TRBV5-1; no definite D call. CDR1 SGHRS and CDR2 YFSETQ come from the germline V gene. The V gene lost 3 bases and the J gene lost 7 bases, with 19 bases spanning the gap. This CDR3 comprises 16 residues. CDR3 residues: CASSSYRDGVGEKLFF. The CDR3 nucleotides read TGCGCCAGCAGCTCCTACCGTGATGGCGTTGGTGAAAAACTGTTTTTT.

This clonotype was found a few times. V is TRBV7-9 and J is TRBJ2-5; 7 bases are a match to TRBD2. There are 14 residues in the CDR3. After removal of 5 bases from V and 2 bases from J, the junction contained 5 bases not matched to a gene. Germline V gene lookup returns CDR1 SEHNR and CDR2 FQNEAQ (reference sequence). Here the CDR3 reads CASSTSGEQETQYF. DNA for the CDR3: TGTGCCAGCAGCACCAGCGGGGAGCAAGAGACCCAGTACTTC.

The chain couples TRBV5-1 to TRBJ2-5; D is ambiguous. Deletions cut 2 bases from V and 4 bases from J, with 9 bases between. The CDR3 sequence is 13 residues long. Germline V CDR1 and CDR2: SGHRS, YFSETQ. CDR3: CASSFFSRETQYF. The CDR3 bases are TGCGCCAGCAGCTTCTTCTCTCGAGAGACCCAGTACTTC. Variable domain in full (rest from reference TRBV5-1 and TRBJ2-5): KAGVTQTPRYLIKTRGQQVTLSCSPISGHRSVSWYQQTPGQGLQFLFEYFSETQRNKGNFPGRFSGRQFSNSRSEMNVSTLELGDSALYLCASSFFSRETQYFGPGTRLLVL.

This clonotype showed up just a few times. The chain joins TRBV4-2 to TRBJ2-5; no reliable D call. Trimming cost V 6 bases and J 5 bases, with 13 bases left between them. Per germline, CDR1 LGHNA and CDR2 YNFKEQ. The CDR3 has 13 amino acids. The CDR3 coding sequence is TGTGCCAGCAGGGCATCTACACGGGAGACCCAGTACTTC. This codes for CASRASTRETQYF.

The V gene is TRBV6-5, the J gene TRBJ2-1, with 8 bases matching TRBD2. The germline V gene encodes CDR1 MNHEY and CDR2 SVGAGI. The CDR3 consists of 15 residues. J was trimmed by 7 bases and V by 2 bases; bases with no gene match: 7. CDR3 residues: CASSYDRGGSNEQFF. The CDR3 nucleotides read TGTGCCAGCAGTTACGATCGGGGGGGGAGTAATGAGCAGTTCTTC.